The source of this T cell receptor beta chain is a study of beta chain features in type 1 diabetes. Only a few counts were recorded for this clone. Other DNA sequences in this specimen translate into the identical CDR3. Sequencing targeted expressed TCRB transcripts, as all isolated RNA had been reverse transcribed. The protocol was immunoSEQ multiplex PCR, while the TCRdb copy is restricted to in-frame clones and leaves out a portion. Of about 360,000 clones in the sample, around 13% were seen once. In germline, CDR1 is MNHEY, CDR2 SVGAGI. The J segment lost 8 bases and the V segment lost 9 bases, leaving 4 bases of the junction unmatched. There are 13 residues in the CDR3.

The J gene is TRBJ2-1, the V gene TRBV6-5, with 13 nucleotides matching TRBD2. This clonotype was sampled from a man aged 18 to 29 in good health. The sequenced sample consisted of naive CD4+ T cells from blood. CDR3 region: CASRLAGGDEQFF. The DNA of the CDR3 is TGTGCCAGTCGACTAGCGGGGGGAGATGAGCAGTTCTTC.